These 16 T cell receptor beta chains share one sample of origin, sequenced in a study of T cell clonality in common variable immunodeficiency. Their cognate antigens are unknown. Broader study findings: Common variable immunodeficiency TCR beta sequences reportedly had fewer deletions and N-nucleotide insertions.

Produced via immunoSEQ multiplex PCR; TCRdb's table is partial and in-frame only. The sample is made up of fewer than 4,500 clones, none counted only once. Sequencing was carried out using peripheral blood mononuclear cells. These receptors came from a human donor with common variable immunodeficiency.

This clone was seen more than once but under ten times. Coverage ceases 3 residues before the CDR3 finishes, and the germline J gene fills in the end. The rearrangement links TRBV7-2 to TRBJ1-2; TRBD1 might be the D (5 bases). This CDR3 is 15 amino acids long. Germline values: CDR1 SGHTA, CDR2 FQGNSA. Trimming took off 0 bases at V and 7 bases at J, with 15 bases between the two ends. This CDR3 is CASSLALQVLGGYTF. CDR3 bases read: TGTGCCAGCAGCTTAGCATTACAGGTGTTGGGTGGC. Complete variable domain (other parts from reference TRBV7-2 and TRBJ1-2): GAGVSQSPSNKVTEKGKDVELRCDPISGHTALYWYRQSLGQGLEFLIYFQGNSAPDKSGLPSDRFSAERTGGSVSTLTIQRTQQEDSAVYLCASSLALQVLGGYTFGSGTRLTVV.

This clone was observed a handful of times. From the germline J gene comes the end of the CDR3, since the read stops 3 residues before it. The rearrangement links TRBV2 to TRBJ2-3; perhaps TRBD1 as D (8 bases). V was pared by 8 bases and J by 6 bases, with 15 bases between. This CDR3 region has 13 residues. The germline V gene has CDR1 SNHLY and CDR2 FYNNEI. The CDR3 DNA, read in part, is TGTGCCAGCTCTGGACAGGGAGGGGATACG. Translation gives CASSGQGGDT. The full CDR3 protein reads CASSGQGGDTQYF.

This clone was seen a few times. With the read ending 3 residues before the CDR3 end, the germline J gene is used to fill in that end. The chain joins TRBV6-2 or TRBV6-3 to TRBJ2-1, with D possibly matching TRBD1 (6 bases). Germline values: CDR1 MNHEY, CDR2 SVGEGT. The CDR3 totals 14 residues. Trimming removed 7 bases from V and 1 base from J, with 11 bases in between. CDR3 in amino acids: CASTRDISYNEQFF. The sequenced part of the CDR3 DNA is TGTGCCAGCACCCGGGACATTTCCTACAATGAG.

For this clone: The read comes to an end 3 residues before the CDR3 does, leaving the germline J gene to fill in the end. The V gene is TRBV5-1, the J gene TRBJ1-6; 8 bases agree with TRBD1. Germline lookup yields CDR1 SGHRS and CDR2 YFSETQ. The CDR3 is 15 residues long. V was clipped by 0 bases and J by 7 bases; unmatched bases: 3. The CDR3 bases that were read are TGCGCCAGCAGCTTGGACAGGGGGTTCAATTCACCC. This codes for CASSLDRGFNSP. The CDR3, in full, reads CASSLDRGFNSPLHF.

This clone showed up many times. The read ends 3 residues shy of where the CDR3 ends; the end is completed using the germline J gene. The chain has TRBV6-2 or TRBV6-3 and TRBJ1-4; 8 nucleotides agree with TRBD1. This CDR3 spans 14 amino acids. Germline CDR1 is MNHEY and CDR2 is SVGEGT. V was clipped by 0 bases and J by 8 bases; unmatched bases: 2. The CDR3: CASSYSRTGEKLFF. The DNA read from the CDR3 is TGTGCCAGCAGTTACTCGAGGACAGGGGAAAAA.

This clone turned up a few times. The CDR3 is cut off 3 residues early in the read; its end comes from the germline J gene. The chain recombines TRBV19 with TRBJ1-5; perhaps TRBD1 as D (6 bases). V gave up 10 bases and J gave up 6 bases, with 19 bases separating them. CDR1 is LNHDA and CDR2 is SQIVND in the germline V gene (reference sequence). The CDR3 consists of 14 residues. The CDR3 bases that were read are TGTGCCACCCAGGGATCGGGGGGGCCTCAGCCC. Translating gives CATQGSGGPQP. From start to end, the CDR3 is CATQGSGGPQPQHF.

This clone was detected a few times. The CDR3 end is not reached by the read, which stops 3 residues before it; the germline J gene fills it in. This chain connects TRBV6-2 or TRBV6-3 to TRBJ1-2; no clear D gene. CDR3 size: 12 residues. The V gene lost 3 bases and the J gene lost 4 bases, with 6 bases spanning the gap. Germline assignment: CDR1 MNHEY and CDR2 SVGEGT. The CDR3 sequence: CASSYLLYGYTF. The CDR3 bases that were read are TGTGCCAGCAGTTATCTCCTCTATGGC.

This clone has more than one count but fewer than ten. The read halts 3 residues ahead of the CDR3 end, with the missing end drawn from the germline J gene. The genes are TRBV5-1 and TRBJ2-7; TRBD1 agrees at 8 bases. The germline CDR1 and CDR2 sequences are SGHRS and YFSETQ. V gave up 3 bases and J gave up 2 bases; unmatched junction bases: 4. The CDR3 loop spans 14 amino acids. Incomplete CDR3 DNA: TGCGCCAGCAGCTGGATGACAGGGGCCTACGAG. Its protein is CASSWMTGAYE. The whole CDR3 reads CASSWMTGAYEQYF.

Concerning this clone: The read is 3 residues too short to cover the CDR3 end, so that end is filled in from the germline J gene. The chain carries TRBV7-3 and TRBJ2-5; tentative D call: TRBD2 (5 bases). V was clipped by 1 base and J by 3 bases, with 12 bases between them. Germline CDR1 SGHTA, CDR2 FQGTGA. The CDR3 is made up of 15 amino acids. Partial CDR3 DNA: TGTGCCAGCAGCTTAAATGCGGGTCCCAAAGAGACC. Its translation is CASSLNAGPKET. The CDR3, in full, reads CASSLNAGPKETQYF.

This clone showed up just a few times. The read ends 3 residues before the CDR3 terminus; that terminus is restored from the germline J gene. The chain is built from TRBV18 and TRBJ1-1, with unresolved D. V lost 2 bases, J lost 2 bases, and 9 bases lay in between. From germline, CDR1 is KGHSH and CDR2 LQKENI. CDR3 length equals 14 residues. CDR3 residues: CASSPTQYNTEAFF. CDR3 bases read: TGTGCCAGCTCACCAACACAGTACAACACTGAA.

As concerns this clone: The read falls 3 residues short of the CDR3 end, and the missing part is taken from the germline J gene. The J gene is TRBJ2-7, the V gene TRBV19; D possibly corresponds to TRBD2 (6 bases). Trimming pared 3 bases from V and 5 bases from J, leaving 17 bases between. The germline V gene encodes CDR1 LNHDA and CDR2 SQIVND (reference sequence). The CDR3 consists of 15 residues. CDR3 DNA (partial): TGTGCCAGTAGTATTGTAAAACGGGGAGGCCACGAG. This encodes CASSIVKRGGHE. In full, the CDR3 reads CASSIVKRGGHEQYF. Drawing the rest from reference TRBV19 and TRBJ2-7, the complete variable domain is DGGITQSPKYLFRKEGQNVTLSCEQNLNHDAMYWYRQDPGQGLRLIYYSQIVNDFQKGDIAEGYSVSREKKESFPLTVTSAQKNPTAFYLCASSIVKRGGHEQYFGPGTRLTVT.

This clone appeared a few times. The CDR3 end is not reached by the read, which stops 3 residues before it; the germline J gene fills it in. The chain joins TRBV6-2 or TRBV6-3 to TRBJ2-7, with 10 bases that match TRBD2. The germline gives CDR1 MNHEY, CDR2 SVGEGT. V shed 4 bases, J shed 3 bases, and the junction held 6 bases outside the gene matches. The CDR3 spans 15 residues. CDR3 DNA (partial): TGTGCCAGCAGTTCCCGACTAGCGGGTCTCTACGAG. Translation: CASSSRLAGLYE. The entire CDR3 reads CASSSRLAGLYEQYF.

A few counts support this clone. The read stops 3 residues short of the end of the CDR3; the missing end is completed from the germline J gene. V usage is TRBV7-8 and J usage is TRBJ2-7; perhaps TRBD2 as D (6 bases). Looked up from germline, CDR1 is SGHVS and CDR2 is FQNEAQ. V lost 4 bases and J 0 bases, leaving 16 bases between the germline ends. The CDR3 runs to 16 residues. The CDR3 here is CASSSPGLRSSYEQYF. The DNA read from the CDR3 is TGTGCCAGCAGCTCACCGGGACTCCGGAGCTCCTACGAG.

This clone has ten or more counts. The read gets to within 3 residues of the CDR3 end, and the germline J gene fills in the rest. The chain uses TRBV19 and TRBJ2-4; 13 nucleotides align to TRBD2. CDR3 length equals 17 residues. CDR1 and CDR2 from the germline V gene are LNHDA and SQIVND (reference sequence). J lost 2 bases, V lost 6 bases, and 7 bases had no gene match. This CDR3 is CASSQRTSGRPKNIQYF. The CDR3 DNA, read in part, is TGTGCCAGTAGCCAACGGACTAGCGGGAGACCCAAAAACATT.

There are a few counts of this clone. The read finishes 3 residues shy of the CDR3 end, and the germline J gene is used to complete it. V and J are TRBV18 and TRBJ2-2, with a possible D match to TRBD2 (5 bases). The CDR3 sequence is 15 residues long. Germline V lookup: CDR1 KGHSH, CDR2 LQKENI. Trimming took 3 bases from V and 2 from J, leaving 10 bases between them. The part of the CDR3 DNA that was read is TGTGCCAGCTCACCCCGTGAGGGCAACACCGGGGAG. Its protein product is CASSPREGNTGE. The whole CDR3 is CASSPREGNTGELFF.

This clone was counted only a few times. The read terminates 3 residues before the CDR3 end, so the remaining end is supplied by the germline J gene. The chain is built from TRBV5-5 and TRBJ1-5; 10 nucleotides match TRBD1. V gave up 4 bases and J gave up 7 bases; unmatched junction bases: 5. Germline V gene data show CDR1 as SGHKS and CDR2 as YYEKEE (reference sequence). The CDR3 is 14 residues long. CDR3 region: CASSLDRGWQPQHF. The CDR3 bases that were read are TGTGCCAGCAGCCTGGACAGGGGGTGGCAGCCC.